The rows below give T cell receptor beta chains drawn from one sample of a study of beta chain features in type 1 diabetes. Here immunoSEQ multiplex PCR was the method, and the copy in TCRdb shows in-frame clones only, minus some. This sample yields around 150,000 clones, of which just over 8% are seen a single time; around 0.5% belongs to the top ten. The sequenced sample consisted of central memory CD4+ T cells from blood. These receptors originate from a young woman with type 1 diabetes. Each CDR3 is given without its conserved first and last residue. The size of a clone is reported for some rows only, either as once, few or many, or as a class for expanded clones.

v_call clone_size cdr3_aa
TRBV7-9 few ASSPRHNEQF
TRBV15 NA ATSKGQGVTDTQY
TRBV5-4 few ASSLVPIPGTQY
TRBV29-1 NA SVEGSSGANVLT
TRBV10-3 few AIKEAQSYNEQF
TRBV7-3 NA ASSFDGAGELF
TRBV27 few ASSSRPQGGGANVLT
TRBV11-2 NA ASSLEFGVQETQY
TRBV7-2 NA ASSAGTGWGYT
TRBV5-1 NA ASSLGGLAAQETQY